A single sample is the source of the 23 T cell receptor beta chains below, sequenced in a study of blood T cell repertoires in COVID-19. Clones were read by immunoSEQ multiplex PCR, and TCRdb kept only the in-frame ones, dropping some. Among about 300,000 clones, just under 90% were seen once, and the ten largest hold 6.3%. Specimen: peripheral blood. The receptor set was obtained from a woman in her forties or fifties with COVID-19, enrolled during active disease.

The chain employs TRBV3-1 (or the pseudogene TRBV3-2) and TRBJ2-1; 9 bases align to TRBD2. V gave up 4 bases and J gave up 4 bases; unmatched junction bases: 11. Germline CDR1 is LGHDT and CDR2 is YNNKEL (reference sequence). The CDR3 extends over 17 amino acids. This CDR3 is CASSLRLAGETYNEQFF. CDR3 in DNA: TGTGCCAGCAGCCTCAGATTAGCGGGAGAGACTTACAATGAGCAGTTCTTC.

This rearrangement joins TRBV19 to TRBJ2-1, with TRBD2 matching over 14 bases. This CDR3 has 14 residues. Trimming cost V 7 bases and J 8 bases; bases outside gene matches: 4. Germline lookup yields CDR1 LNHDA and CDR2 SQIVND (reference sequence). The CDR3 region is CASNGLAGGDEQFF. Written as DNA, the CDR3 is TGTGCCAGTAACGGACTAGCGGGAGGCGATGAGCAGTTCTTC.

The chain joins TRBV5-5 to TRBJ1-2; 7 bases fit TRBD1. With V trimmed by 4 bases and J by 7 bases, 13 bases remained unmatched. Looked up from germline, CDR1 is SGHKS and CDR2 is YYEKEE (reference sequence). The CDR3 has 15 amino acids. The CDR3 DNA follows: TGTGCCAGCAGCCACGCCTGGGGGACAGAGGGTGGCTACACCTTC. This sequence encodes CASSHAWGTEGGYTF.

This sequence joins TRBV20-1 and TRBJ2-7; 7 positions agree with TRBD2. V dropped 3 bases and J dropped 3; count of bases not matched to a gene: 8. The CDR3 sequence is 14 residues long. Germline assignment: CDR1 DFQATT and CDR2 SNEGSKA (reference sequence). The CDR3 is CSASRGGDGYEQYF. CDR3 DNA sequence: TGCAGTGCTAGTAGGGGAGGGGACGGCTACGAGCAGTACTTC.

V usage is TRBV9 and J usage is TRBJ2-5; 8 bases line up with TRBD2. Per the germline V gene, CDR1 is SGDLS and CDR2 is YYNGEE. Unmatched junction bases numbered 8, after V lost 0 bases and J lost 7 bases. There are 15 residues in the CDR3. CDR3 DNA sequence: TGTGCCAGCAGCGTAGCGGGAGGGCCGGAGGGGACCCAGTACTTC. Encoded protein: CASSVAGGPEGTQYF.

In DNA, the CDR3 is TGTGCCAGCAGTTACTCGATAGCGGGAGGGGGGAATGAGCAGTTCTTC. This encodes CASSYSIAGGGNEQFF. The chain is built from TRBV6-5 and TRBJ2-1; 11 nucleotides match TRBD2. Losses at the gene ends were 0 bases for V and 7 bases for J; bases not matched to a gene: 5. Per germline, CDR1 MNHEY and CDR2 SVGAGI. CDR3 length equals 16 residues.

This sequence joins TRBV6-4 and TRBJ2-1, with D tentatively TRBD1 (5 bases). The V and J ends lost 6 bases and 4 bases respectively, with 10 bases between them. Germline V lookup: CDR1 MRHNA, CDR2 SNTAGT. The CDR3 contains 13 residues. CDR3 sequence reads: CASSPDRYNEQFF. The CDR3 coding sequence is TGTGCCAGCAGCCCCGACAGATACAATGAGCAGTTCTTC.

The chain is built from TRBV6-5 and TRBJ1-2; D gene uncertain. CDR3 length equals 14 residues. Per the germline V gene, CDR1 is MNHEY and CDR2 is SVGAGI. V was shortened by 6 bases and J by 0 bases, with 11 bases between the two germline ends. The CDR3 DNA is TGTGCCAGCAGCCCGAACGGGGCTAACTATGGCTACACCTTC. It specifies CASSPNGANYGYTF.

V is TRBV5-1 and J is TRBJ2-7; 11 bases are a match to TRBD2. CDR1 is SGHRS, CDR2 YFSETQ, per germline. V was pared by 5 bases and J by 3 bases, with 4 bases of the junction left unmatched. CDR3 length: 14 residues. The CDR3 spells CASSFGTSGYEQYF. CDR3 bases: TGCGCCAGCAGTTTCGGGACTAGCGGCTACGAGCAGTACTTC.

This sequence joins TRBV7-2 and TRBJ2-7; a possible D gene is TRBD2 (5 bases). The germline V and J ends were trimmed by 2 bases and 0 bases, with 14 bases remaining between them. CDR1 SGHTA and CDR2 FQGNSA come from the germline V gene. The CDR3 contains 16 residues. The CDR3 DNA sequence: TGTGCCAGCAGCTTAATGGAGCCGGGGAGCTCCTACGAGCAGTACTTC. Translated, it gives CASSLMEPGSSYEQYF.

The chain employs TRBV18 and TRBJ1-5; D gene ambiguous. This CDR3 region has 16 residues. The V end was cut by 3 bases, the J end by 0 bases, with 12 bases between. Germline V gene sequence: CDR1 KGHSH, CDR2 LQKENI. CDR3 sequence (DNA): TGTGCCAGCTCACCTTACCCCACTGATAGCAATCAGCCCCAGCATTTT. Amino acids: CASSPYPTDSNQPQHF.

The gene calls are TRBV4-1 and TRBJ1-1; TRBD1 matches at 10 bases. Trimming took 0 bases from V and 4 from J; bases not matched to a gene: 2. The length of the CDR3 is 15 residues. Germline CDR1 MGHRA, CDR2 YSYEKL. This CDR3 reads CASSQEGTGVTEAFF. In nucleotides, the CDR3 is TGCGCCAGCAGCCAAGAGGGGACAGGGGTCACTGAAGCTTTCTTT.

The sample holds one count of this clone. The V and J genes are TRBV3-1 (or the pseudogene TRBV3-2) and TRBJ1-2; D gene uncertain. V was clipped by 1 base and J by 4 bases, with 7 bases between them. Germline V gene lookup returns CDR1 LGHDT and CDR2 YNNKEL (reference sequence). CDR3 length: 13 residues. CDR3 nucleotides: TGTGCCAGCAGCCAAGTAACAGCCTATGGCTACACCTTC. This encodes CASSQVTAYGYTF.

This chain connects TRBV27 to TRBJ2-7; D gene unclear. The CDR3 has 14 amino acids. With 5 bases removed from V and 2 bases from J, the gap between germline ends came to 13 bases. Per germline, CDR1 MNHEY and CDR2 SMNVEV (reference sequence). The CDR3 DNA follows: TGTGCCAGCAGTCCGCGACTCGTTACCTACGAGCAGTACTTC. It yields the protein CASSPRLVTYEQYF.

The rearrangement uses TRBV13 and TRBJ1-3, with 11 bases matching TRBD1. V gave up 4 bases and J gave up 0 bases; unmatched junction bases: 5. Looked up from germline, CDR1 is PRHDT and CDR2 is FYEKMQ (reference sequence). The CDR3 is made up of 17 amino acids. CDR3 sequence (DNA): TGTGCCAGCAGCTCGGGACAGGGGGTTCACTCTGGAAACACCATATATTTT. It translates to CASSSGQGVHSGNTIYF. The full variable domain, in which reference TRBV13 and TRBJ1-3 provide the parts outside the CDR3, is AAGVIQSPRHLIKEKRETATLKCYPIPRHDTVYWYQQGPGQDPQFLISFYEKMQSDKGSIPDRFSAQQFSDYHSELNMSSLELGDSALYFCASSSGQGVHSGNTIYFGEGSWLTVV.

The chain couples TRBV13 to TRBJ2-1, with 7 nucleotides matching TRBD2. This CDR3 region has 15 residues. Germline CDR1 reads PRHDT; CDR2 reads FYEKMQ (reference sequence). V shed 2 bases and J 4 bases; nucleotides not matched to a gene: 5. Here the CDR3 reads CASSLYSGTYNEQFF. The CDR3 region has the DNA TGTGCCAGCAGCTTATACAGCGGGACGTACAATGAGCAGTTCTTC.

V is TRBV6-5 and J is TRBJ1-2; the match to TRBD1 covers 10 bases. Per germline, CDR1 MNHEY and CDR2 SVGAGI. V shed 5 bases and J 4 bases; nucleotides not matched to a gene: 7. The length of the CDR3 is 15 residues. CDR3 protein: CASSRDRGTSYGYTF. CDR3 sequence (DNA): TGTGCCAGCAGTCGGGACAGGGGAACGAGCTATGGCTACACCTTC.

The chain employs TRBV10-3 and TRBJ2-1, with TRBD2 matching 10 bases. CDR1 and CDR2 from the germline V gene are ENHRY and SYGVKD. Trimming took 8 bases from V and 0 from J; bases not matched to a gene: 7. The CDR3 runs 16 residues. This chain's CDR3 is CAILDASGSSYNEQFF. CDR3 sequence (DNA): TGTGCCATCCTTGATGCTAGCGGGAGCTCCTACAATGAGCAGTTCTTC.

The chain couples TRBV11-2 to TRBJ2-2; D might be TRBD1 (6 bases). From germline, CDR1 is SGHAT and CDR2 FQNNGV. V was shortened by 1 base and J by 8 bases, with 14 bases between the two germline ends. The CDR3 extends over 15 amino acids. DNA of the CDR3: TGTGCCAGCAGCTTAGGCAACAGGGCTAGAGGGGAGCTGTTTTTT. It specifies CASSLGNRARGELFF.

This rearrangement joins TRBV4-3 to TRBJ1-4; possible D gene TRBD1, 5 bases. This CDR3 contains 17 residues. The germline CDR1 and CDR2 sequences are LGHNA and YSLEER. V was pared by 1 base and J by 5 bases, with 17 bases between. CDR3: CASSQAFVGASNEKLFF. CDR3 in DNA: TGCGCCAGCAGCCAAGCTTTTGTTGGGGCTTCAAATGAAAAACTGTTTTTT.

The chain carries TRBV6-6 and TRBJ1-2; no clear D. CDR3 length: 14 residues. The V end lost 4 bases, the J end lost 3 bases, and 12 bases lay between the germline ends. The germline V gene encodes CDR1 MNHNY and CDR2 SVGAGI (reference sequence). CDR3: CASSLEQRHYGYTF. DNA for the CDR3: TGTGCCAGCAGTTTAGAACAGAGACACTATGGCTACACCTTC.

This chain joins TRBV12-5 and TRBJ2-3, with D unclear. The CDR3 is made up of 16 amino acids. Between the trimmed V and J ends, which lost 2 bases and 5 bases, there was a span of 17 bases. Germline V lookup: CDR1 LGHNT, CDR2 FRNRAP. CDR3 bases: TGTGCTAGTGGTTTGTCCCTCGGCGGTCCCGGAGATACGCAGTATTTT. This gives the protein CASGLSLGGPGDTQYF.

The rearrangement links TRBV12-3 or TRBV12-4 to TRBJ1-1; D gene ambiguous. V lost 6 bases to trimming and J lost 0 bases, with 8 bases between them. This CDR3 comprises 13 residues. The CDR3 protein is CASRITVNTEAFF. The DNA for the CDR3 is TGTGCCAGCAGGATAACAGTGAACACTGAAGCTTTCTTT.